The following is a T cell receptor (beta chain) sequence with its context. This clone's antigen is unknown. Per-nucleotide qualities are absent, and no much larger clonotype sits a single base away. The data originate from a study of low-dose radiotherapy and immunotherapy resistance in tumors (dated by TCRdb to the early 2020s). About the full investigation: In Cohort 1, each fraction delivered 0.5 Gy every 2 weeks, and the prescribed total PTV dose was 6.5 Gy. Trial participants were not randomized into treatment groups. Every two weeks, patients got intravenous cyclophosphamide at 200 mg/m2, given one day ahead of each radiation and immunotherapy administration. Patients were given nivolumab as a 240 mg flat dose every two weeks and ipilimumab at 1 mg/kg every six weeks, with both drugs delivered intravenously. Starting on cycle 1 day 1, patients took 300 mg of aspirin by mouth once a day for four cycles. In Cohort 2, 1 Gy per fraction was delivered every two weeks, for a total of 13 Gy over 26 weeks. Eight patients were included in the translational analysis, namely three from the first dose cohort plus the first five from the second dose cohort.

To make first-strand cDNA, Superscript III was used along with a set of TRAV- and TRBV-specific primers so that both the TCRalpha and TCRbeta chains were covered. TCRs were amplified for around 20 PCR cycles with Phusion, using a constant-region primer paired with the adapter attached to the V primers. The MessageAmp II aRNA Amplification Kit was used to amplify the isolated mRNA, with in vitro transcription run for over 15 hours at 37 degrees C. The Dynabeads mRNA DIRECT Purification Kit was used to isolate the mRNA for TCR sequencing. Indexed Illumina adapters were added in a second Phusion PCR of 20 to 25 cycles, and the PCR products were purified with AMPure XP beads. The authors processed their data as follows. Custom Perl scripts pooled TCR sequences encoding the same protein, removed out-of-frame sequences and computed each clonotype's abundance. TCR sequences supported by only a single read were excluded from analysis. The metrics used to describe the repertoires included Shannon entropy, Gini index, clonality, richness, and the frequency of TCRs shared between repertoires. Starting from the raw public reads, TCRdb applied fastp trimming at Q25, assembled clones with MiXCR and retained in-frame beta chains. Rows are combined by CDR3 protein, so each entry shows the most common genes and DNA. What appears here as the V and J calls and clone size reflects TCRdb's work, not the paper's. Here the sample has approximately 9,000 distinct CDR3 sequences; approximately 69% occur a single time. In total, the top ten clones hold 6% to 7.5% of the sample.

From V the trimming removes 5 bases and from J it removes 5 bases, while the gene matches leave 9 bases of the junction unaccounted for. CDR3 length: 15 amino acids, cysteine to phenylalanine. The kept DNA is CDR3 alone, 45 bases in frame from the first base. Reading the germline V gene gives CDR1 SGHRS and CDR2 YFSETQ. The donors took part in RACIN, a single-arm, phase I, dose-escalation trial that combined nivolumab, ipilimumab, aspirin, low-dose cyclophosphamide and low-dose radiotherapy. Patients were eligible if they had advanced solid tumors that were TIL-negative. The clonotype originates from a human donor with advanced metastatic prostate, ovarian, gallbladder or colorectal cancer (not recorded which). This table probably holds off-target reads from a library built for another chain. The chain was built from TRBV5-1 and TRBJ2-1; TRBD2 lines up with 8 middle nucleotides. The nucleotide sequence reads as follows: TGCGCCAGCAGTTACAGCGGGGGCCCGAACAATGAGCAGTTCTTC. Its translation reads: CASSYSGGPNNEQFF.